Listed below are T cell receptor beta chains from one sample, sequenced in a study of metastatic and nonmetastatic thyroid tumors. TCRdb reanalyzed the PCR reads via MiXCR. Here the sample spans 11,000 to 15,000 clones, approximately 24% being singletons. The sample comprised tumor tissue. Source of these receptors: a female donor with papillary thyroid cancer or a benign thyroid nodule (not recorded which). Some clones in this sample may be carry-over from other donors' samples. Each CDR3 is given with its conserved first and last residue. D genes are given only for firm matches. A row's size may be missing; if present it is once, few, many or a size class.

j_call | v_call | d_call | clone_size | cdr3_nt | cdr3_aa
TRBJ2-4 | TRBV27 | - | many | TGTGCCAGCAGCCCCCTGGGGGTAGCCAAAAACATTCAGTACTTC | CASSPLGVAKNIQYF
TRBJ2-3 | TRBV6-5 | TRBD2 | few | TGTGCCAGCAGTTACTCATTAGCGGGAGCGGTAGATACGCAGTATTTT | CASSYSLAGAVDTQYF
TRBJ2-1 | TRBV11-2 | - | - | TGTGCCAGCAGCTTAATAGCCAACAGTGAGCAGTTCTTC | CASSLIANSEQFF
TRBJ2-7 | TRBV7-6 | - | many | TGTGCCAGCAGCTTAATAAGCGGTAGCTCCTACGAGCAGTACTTC | CASSLISGSSYEQYF
TRBJ1-1 | TRBV11-1 | - | - | TGTGCCAGCAGACTGAGCGGTGCCCCAGGTACAACTGGAGCTTTCTTT | CASRLSGAPGTTGAFF
TRBJ2-7 | TRBV5-1 | TRBD2 | - | TGCGCCAGCAGCCTACGGGGGGTGGGAGCGGGACGTACCTACGAGCAGTACTTC | CASSLRGVGAGRTYEQYF
TRBJ1-4 | TRBV4-1 | - | medium-sized | TGCGCCAGCAGCCACGGTGGGGAAAAACTGTTTTTT | CASSHGGEKLFF
TRBJ1-5 | TRBV7-9 | - | few | TGTGCCAGCAGCTACGCAAATCAGCCCCAGCATTTT | CASSYANQPQHF
TRBJ2-1 | TRBV11-2 | - | - | TGTGCCAGCAGCTTAGGGGTGGGGAGGTACAATGAGCAGTTCTTC | CASSLGVGRYNEQFF
TRBJ2-7 | TRBV6-2/TRBV6-3 | - | few | TGTGCCAGCGTTGGTAGCTACGAGCAGTACTTC | CASVGSYEQYF